One sample yielded the 18 T cell receptor beta chains listed below, sequenced in a study of cytotoxic CD8 clonotypes in ibrutinib-treated CLL. The data were produced by immunoSEQ multiplex PCR, yet TCRdb's version contains in-frame clones alone and is incomplete. The sample has roughly 250,000 clones, 70% seen once; the top ten hold about 16%. This material consisted of PBMCs, taken after 24 months of ibrutinib treatment. All receptors derive from a human donor with chronic lymphocytic leukemia.

The chain carries TRBV6-5 and TRBJ2-3; weak D call: TRBD1 (5 bases). The germline V gene encodes CDR1 MNHEY and CDR2 SVGAGI. Trimming left V 6 bases short and J 1 base short, with 14 bases between. There are 15 residues in the CDR3. The CDR3 nucleotides are TGTGCCAGCAGCCAAACAGGTCCCGGCACAGATACGCAGTATTTT. Protein: CASSQTGPGTDTQYF.

V usage is TRBV15 and J usage is TRBJ2-1; D perhaps matches TRBD2 (5 bases). The germline CDR1 and CDR2 sequences are LNHNV and YYDKDF (reference sequence). V was shortened by 0 bases and J by 8 bases, with 14 bases between the two germline ends. The CDR3 length is 15 residues. DNA of the CDR3: TGTGCCACCAGCAGAGATCCCCTGGGAGTGTATGAGCAGTTCTTC. Translation: CATSRDPLGVYEQFF.

The chain links TRBV18 to TRBJ1-1; D ambiguous. The V end was cut by 0 bases, the J end by 4 bases, with 9 bases between. Germline-derived CDR1 and CDR2 are KGHSH and LQKENI. This CDR3 is 14 amino acids long. Here the CDR3 reads CASSPPSGITEAFF. The CDR3 DNA reads TGTGCCAGCTCACCACCGTCAGGAATCACTGAAGCTTTCTTT. Together with reference TRBV18 and TRBJ1-1, the CDR3 gives the full variable domain: NAGVMQNPRHLVRRRGQEARLRCSPMKGHSHVYWYRQLPEEGLKFMVYLQKENIIDESGMPKERFSAEFPKEGPSILRIQQVVRGDSAAYFCASSPPSGITEAFFGQGTRLTVV.

This chain joins TRBV2 and TRBJ2-3, with D possibly matching TRBD2 (6 bases). The ends were cut back, 9 bases at V and 6 bases at J, with 13 bases in the middle. This CDR3 is built from 12 residues. Germline-derived CDR1 and CDR2 are SNHLY and FYNNEI. CDR3 in amino acids: CARGGVEDTQYF. CDR3 DNA sequence: TGTGCCAGGGGGGGAGTTGAGGATACGCAGTATTTT.

The chain couples TRBV29-1 to TRBJ2-3, with D hard to call. Looked up from germline, CDR1 is SQVTM and CDR2 is ANQGSEA. V lost 6 bases and J 2 bases, leaving 12 bases between the germline ends. This CDR3 has 13 residues. CDR3 bases: TGCAGCGTCCACGTCGATTTCACAGATACGCAGTATTTT. Translating gives CSVHVDFTDTQYF.

V and J are TRBV7-6 and TRBJ2-7; D tentatively fits TRBD1 or TRBD2 (5 bases each). The V and J ends lost 4 bases and 2 bases respectively, with 15 bases between them. Germline CDR1 and CDR2: SGHVS and FNYEAQ. The CDR3 spans 15 residues. The CDR3 sequence: CASSSAPGTTYEQYF. As DNA, the CDR3 is TGTGCCAGCAGCTCGGCGCCAGGGACGACCTACGAGCAGTACTTC.

The rearrangement joins TRBV28 to TRBJ2-1; perhaps D is TRBD1 or TRBD2 (5 bases each). V dropped 1 base and J dropped 5 bases, with 15 bases sitting between them. The CDR3 contains 16 residues. The germline gives CDR1 MDHEN, CDR2 SYDVKM. This CDR3 reads CASSLLWRGDDNEQFF. Here the CDR3 DNA reads TGTGCCAGCAGTTTATTATGGCGAGGGGATGACAATGAGCAGTTCTTC.

The chain joins TRBV19 to TRBJ2-7, with D tentatively TRBD1 (6 bases). The ends were cut back, 8 bases at V and 3 bases at J, with 20 bases in the middle. The CDR3 spans 15 residues. Per germline, CDR1 LNHDA and CDR2 SQIVND (reference sequence). CDR3 amino acids: CASSAETGKFYEQYF. The CDR3 DNA sequence: TGTGCCAGTTCGGCCGAAACAGGGAAATTCTACGAGCAGTACTTC.

The J gene is TRBJ2-1, the V gene TRBV6-5, with D maybe TRBD2 (6 bases). From germline, CDR1 is MNHEY and CDR2 SVGAGI. V was cut by 4 bases and J by 0 bases, with 13 bases left in between. The CDR3 is 16 amino acids. This CDR3 reads CASSWRVYSSYNEQFF. The CDR3 DNA sequence: TGTGCCAGCAGTTGGAGGGTCTACAGCTCCTACAATGAGCAGTTCTTC.

This clone showed up many times. The chain joins TRBV7-2 to TRBJ1-5, with TRBD1 matching 9 bases. Germline V gene data show CDR1 as SGHTA and CDR2 as FQGNSA. The junction had 5 bases not matched to a gene; V was cut back by 4 bases and J by 4 bases. CDR3 length equals 15 residues. CDR3 sequence reads: CASSSSGTGNQPQHF. The CDR3 coding sequence is TGTGCCAGCAGCTCATCCGGGACAGGGAATCAGCCCCAGCATTTT.

The CDR3 sequence is CASSPLTSSYEQYF. CDR3 in DNA: TGTGCCAGCAGCCCCTTGACTAGCTCCTACGAGCAGTACTTC. The chain joins TRBV7-2 to TRBJ2-7; possibly TRBD2 for D (6 bases). Germline V gives CDR1 SGHTA, CDR2 FQGNSA. The CDR3 consists of 14 residues. V was trimmed by 5 bases and J by 0 bases, leaving 11 bases between them.

The genes are TRBV4-3 and TRBJ2-6, with TRBD2 as a possible D gene (5 bases). Germline V gene data show CDR1 as LGHNA and CDR2 as YSLEER. V dropped 1 base and J dropped 0 bases, with 13 bases sitting between them. The length of the CDR3 is 18 residues. The CDR3 protein is CASSQGYGVGSGANVLTF. The CDR3 region has the DNA TGCGCCAGCAGCCAAGGATACGGGGTCGGCTCTGGGGCCAACGTCCTGACTTTC.

The V gene is TRBV7-9, the J gene TRBJ1-4, with 9 positions matching TRBD1. The CDR3 contains 16 residues. Per germline, CDR1 SEHNR and CDR2 FQNEAQ (reference sequence). V gave up 5 bases and J gave up 7 bases; unmatched junction bases: 11. The CDR3 here is CASSGGSGTGIEKLFF. The CDR3 nucleotides read TGTGCCAGCAGCGGGGGGTCCGGGACAGGGATTGAAAAACTGTTTTTT.

The table lists this clone with a few counts. The V call is TRBV27, the J call TRBJ2-7; 10 bases are a match to TRBD1. CDR3 size: 15 residues. The germline V gene has CDR1 MNHEY and CDR2 SMNVEV (reference sequence). Losses at the gene ends were 3 bases for V and 1 base for J; bases not matched to a gene: 3. The CDR3 DNA follows: TGTGCCAGCAGTTTGCGGACAGGGGGTTCCTACGAGCAGTACTTC. Translation gives CASSLRTGGSYEQYF.

The rearrangement uses TRBV19 and TRBJ2-3; 14 bases line up with TRBD2. V lost 7 bases and J lost 4; bases outside the gene matches: 4. Germline V lookup: CDR1 LNHDA, CDR2 SQIVND (reference sequence). This CDR3 has 15 amino acids. CDR3 nucleotide sequence: TGTGCCAGTAACAGACTAGCGGGAGGGTCAGATACGCAGTATTTT. Its protein is CASNRLAGGSDTQYF.

The chain recombines TRBV2 with TRBJ2-7; TRBD1 matches at 7 bases. The CDR3 contains 14 residues. Germline lookup yields CDR1 SNHLY and CDR2 FYNNEI. Trimming took 6 bases from V and 3 from J; bases not matched to a gene: 8. The CDR3 bases are TGTGCCAGCAGGCCCGCGACAGGGTTCTACGAGCAGTACTTC. It translates to CASRPATGFYEQYF.

V and J are TRBV25-1 and TRBJ1-2; no reliable D call. The CDR3 length is 10 residues. V was cut by 5 bases and J by 7 bases, with 5 bases left in between. The germline V gene has CDR1 MGHDK and CDR2 SYGVNS. CDR3 nucleotides: TGTGCCAGCAGTTTCGTTGGCTACACCTTC. As protein: CASSFVGYTF.

The genes are TRBV7-9 and TRBJ2-2; D remains unclear. Germline CDR1 SEHNR, CDR2 FQNEAQ (reference sequence). CDR3 length equals 14 residues. Deletions cut 1 base from V and 4 bases from J, with 7 bases between. The CDR3 protein is CASSLGVVTGELFF. The CDR3 coding sequence is TGTGCCAGCAGCTTAGGGGTGGTCACCGGGGAGCTGTTTTTT. The entire variable domain, with the rest obtained from reference TRBV7-9 and TRBJ2-2, is as follows: DTGVSQNPRHKITKRGQNVTFRCDPISEHNRLYWYRQTLGQGPEFLTYFQNEAQLEKSRLLSDRFSAERPKGSFSTLEIQRTEQGDSAMYLCASSLGVVTGELFFGEGSRLTVL.